The clone carrying this TCR beta chain was seen a single time. This sample is part of a study of cytomegalovirus exposure and HLA in healthy donors. Looking at the study overall: In terms of ancestry, the Caucasian-associated cluster contained about four fifths of the roughly 360 genotyped donors.

With 60 Vbeta and 13 Jbeta primers, the PCR was carried out. Assay: immunoSEQ multiplex PCR; the TCRdb copy retains only in-frame clones and omits some. Of over 95,000 clones listed, roughly 76% were seen once; the top ten hold roughly 12%. The V gene lost 0 bases and the J gene lost 3 bases, with 5 bases spanning the gap. Germline values: CDR1 WNHNN, CDR2 SYGVQD (reference sequence). The CDR3 covers 13 residues. The chain carries TRBV10-1 and TRBJ1-1; no firm D call. The sequenced material came from PBMCs. The TCR comes from a woman in her forties in good health and CMV-seropositive. Written as DNA, the CDR3 is TGCGCCAGCAGTGAGTCGGCCTACACTGAAGCTTTCTTT. Translation gives CASSESAYTEAFF.